The 20 T cell receptor beta chains reported below all come from one sample, sequenced in a study of cytomegalovirus exposure and HLA in healthy donors. The repertoire was sequenced with immunoSEQ multiplex PCR; TCRdb's copy has only in-frame clones and lacks some. The sample holds 95,000 to 150,000 clones, roughly 90% seen once. Sequenced input: PBMCs. The receptor set was obtained from a woman in her late teens or twenties in good health and CMV-seronegative.

The genes are TRBV28 and TRBJ2-3; 8 bases are a match to TRBD2. The CDR3 is made up of 17 amino acids. The J segment lost 0 bases and the V segment lost 3 bases, leaving 8 bases of the junction unmatched. The germline gives CDR1 MDHEN, CDR2 SYDVKM. DNA for the CDR3: TGTGCCAGCAGTTTTCCAGCGGGAGTTGGTAGCACAGATACGCAGTATTTT. It specifies CASSFPAGVGSTDTQYF. Variable domain in full (rest from reference TRBV28 and TRBJ2-3): DVKVTQSSRYLVKRTGEKVFLECVQDMDHENMFWYRQDPGLGLRLIYFSYDVKMKEKGDIPEGYSVSREKKERFSLILESASTNQTSMYLCASSFPAGVGSTDTQYFGPGTRLTVL.

The chain uses TRBV5-1 and TRBJ1-1, with TRBD1 matching 8 bases. V lost 0 bases and J lost 5; bases outside the gene matches: 3. The CDR3 spans 14 residues. The germline gives CDR1 SGHRS, CDR2 YFSETQ. The CDR3 sequence: CASSLVDRVTEAFF. DNA for the CDR3: TGCGCCAGCAGCTTGGTGGACAGGGTGACTGAAGCTTTCTTT.

The rearrangement joins TRBV5-4 to TRBJ2-7; D is unresolved. Germline CDR1 and CDR2: SGHNT and YYREEE (reference sequence). The V end lost 0 bases, the J end lost 1 base, and 5 bases lay between the germline ends. CDR3 length equals 13 residues. CDR3 nucleotide sequence: TGTGCCAGCAGCTTGGAATCGTCCTACGAGCAGTACTTC. It is translated as CASSLESSYEQYF.

This clone was observed a handful of times. The V gene is TRBV6-4, the J gene TRBJ2-1; TRBD1 agrees at 11 bases. Germline CDR1 is MRHNA and CDR2 is SNTAGT. The CDR3 contains 14 residues. Trimming took 2 bases from V and 6 from J; bases not matched to a gene: 0. DNA of the CDR3: TGTGCCAGCAGTGACGGGACAGGGGGCAATGAGCAGTTCTTC. It specifies CASSDGTGGNEQFF.

This clone was recorded once. CDR3 coding DNA: TGTGCCAGCAGACCCCGGGACAGGGGGTTAAAGGGAGGCTATGGCTACACCTTC. Protein product: CASRPRDRGLKGGYGYTF. The chain couples TRBV28 to TRBJ1-2, with TRBD1 matching over 11 bases. Germline-derived CDR1 and CDR2 are MDHEN and SYDVKM. Trimming removed 6 bases from V and 4 bases from J; junction bases left unmatched: 16. This CDR3 is 18 amino acids long.

The gene calls are TRBV6-4 and TRBJ2-2, with TRBD2 matching 7 bases. Germline trimming cut 2 bases from V and 3 bases from J; bases unmatched to any gene: 0. Germline CDR1 is MRHNA and CDR2 is SNTAGT. The CDR3 spans 14 residues. Here the CDR3 DNA reads TGTGCCAGCAGTGACGGGAGGGACACCGGGGAGCTGTTTTTT. Protein: CASSDGRDTGELFF.

V gene TRBV5-1 combines with J gene TRBJ1-1; 8 bases map to TRBD1. J was trimmed by 1 base and V by 4 bases; bases with no gene match: 6. CDR1 and CDR2 from the germline V gene are SGHRS and YFSETQ. The CDR3 is 15 amino acids. CDR3 region: CASSPDRGRNTEAFF. For the CDR3, the DNA is TGCGCCAGCAGCCCCGACAGGGGTCGGAACACTGAAGCTTTCTTT.

The chain couples TRBV30 to TRBJ1-4; TRBD1 might be the D (5 bases). CDR1 is GTSNPN, CDR2 SVGIG, per germline (reference sequence). The CDR3 loop spans 13 amino acids. Trimming took 3 bases from V and 8 from J, leaving 13 bases between them. The CDR3 nucleotides read TGTGCCTGGAGCCGGGGGTACGGGGAAAAACTGTTTTTT. Its protein is CAWSRGYGEKLFF.

The rearrangement joins TRBV20-1 to TRBJ2-1, with D hard to call. The CDR3 totals 11 residues. The ends were cut back, 5 bases at V and 5 bases at J, with 7 bases in the middle. Germline V gives CDR1 DFQATT, CDR2 SNEGSKA (reference sequence). The CDR3 DNA follows: TGCAGTGCTGCAACGGACAATGAGCAGTTCTTC. Translated: CSAATDNEQFF.

The rearrangement uses TRBV4-2 and TRBJ2-2, with 8 nucleotides matching TRBD1. Germline loops: CDR1 LGHNA, CDR2 YNFKEQ. V lost 4 bases and J lost 4; bases outside the gene matches: 5. The CDR3 extends over 15 amino acids. CDR3 residues: CASSLDRASTGELFF. CDR3 coding DNA: TGTGCCAGCAGCCTGGACAGGGCGAGCACCGGGGAGCTGTTTTTT.

V is TRBV7-2 and J is TRBJ2-2, with D tentatively TRBD2 (6 bases). CDR3 length: 16 residues. Trimming shortened V by 1 base and J by 4 bases, and 13 bases separated the two germline ends. Germline CDR1 reads SGHTA; CDR2 reads FQGNSA. CDR3 protein: CASSLVAGSITGELFF. The CDR3 DNA is TGTGCCAGCAGCTTAGTGGCGGGATCTATCACCGGGGAGCTGTTTTTT. Full variable domain (missing parts from reference TRBV7-2 and TRBJ2-2): GAGVSQSPSNKVTEKGKDVELRCDPISGHTALYWYRQSLGQGLEFLIYFQGNSAPDKSGLPSDRFSAERTGGSVSTLTIQRTQQEDSAVYLCASSLVAGSITGELFFGEGSRLTVL.

The J gene is TRBJ2-3, the V gene TRBV28; 10 positions agree with TRBD2. Germline V gene data show CDR1 as MDHEN and CDR2 as SYDVKM. V was clipped by 3 bases and J by 4 bases; unmatched bases: 7. The CDR3 runs to 16 residues. In nucleotides, the CDR3 is TGTGCCAGCAGTTTTCTAGCGGGAGACGGGTCAGATACGCAGTATTTT. It codes for CASSFLAGDGSDTQYF. The complete variable domain, with remaining parts taken from reference TRBV28 and TRBJ2-3, reads DVKVTQSSRYLVKRTGEKVFLECVQDMDHENMFWYRQDPGLGLRLIYFSYDVKMKEKGDIPEGYSVSREKKERFSLILESASTNQTSMYLCASSFLAGDGSDTQYFGPGTRLTVL.

The genes are TRBV7-3 and TRBJ2-3, with D perhaps TRBD2 (5 bases). Trimming removed 0 bases at V and 6 bases at J, with 16 bases between. Germline-derived CDR1 and CDR2 are SGHTA and FQGTGA. CDR3 size: 16 residues. CDR3: CASSLTPTSYLDTQYF. The CDR3, as DNA: TGTGCCAGCAGCTTAACCCCCACTAGTTATCTCGATACGCAGTATTTT.

This clone was recorded only once. J is TRBJ2-1 and V is TRBV9; D remains unclear. CDR3 length: 12 amino acids. Trimming cost V 4 bases and J 4 bases, with 6 bases left between them. Germline CDR1 reads SGDLS; CDR2 reads YYNGEE. The CDR3 reads CASSTLYNEQFF. The CDR3 DNA sequence: TGTGCCAGCAGCACTCTTTACAATGAGCAGTTCTTC.

The chain carries TRBV19 and TRBJ1-5; D remains ambiguous. CDR1 is LNHDA and CDR2 is SQIVND in the germline V gene (reference sequence). V shed 1 base and J shed 0 bases, with 10 bases lying between them. The CDR3 loop spans 16 amino acids. The CDR3 DNA reads TGTGCCAGTAGTATAGCTGGTATTAGTAGCAATCAGCCCCAGCATTTT. Its translation: CASSIAGISSNQPQHF.

The chain uses TRBV7-2 and TRBJ2-7; the D gene is possibly TRBD2 (6 bases). The germline gives CDR1 SGHTA, CDR2 FQGNSA. The CDR3 consists of 16 residues. The V end lost 0 bases, the J end lost 0 bases, and 12 bases lay between the germline ends. CDR3 nucleotides: TGTGCCAGCAGCTTAGCGCTAGGCGGGGCCTCCTACGAGCAGTACTTC. Translating it yields CASSLALGGASYEQYF. Complete variable domain (other parts from reference TRBV7-2 and TRBJ2-7): GAGVSQSPSNKVTEKGKDVELRCDPISGHTALYWYRQSLGQGLEFLIYFQGNSAPDKSGLPSDRFSAERTGGSVSTLTIQRTQQEDSAVYLCASSLALGGASYEQYFGPGTRLTVT.

The V call is TRBV6-1, the J call TRBJ1-5; TRBD1 might be the D (6 bases). The ends were cut back, 3 bases at V and 1 base at J, with 13 bases in the middle. The length of the CDR3 is 16 residues. From germline, CDR1 is MNHNS and CDR2 SASEGT. DNA for the CDR3: TGTGCCAGCAGTGAGATTGGCAGGGGAAGCAATCAGCCCCAGCATTTT. Translation: CASSEIGRGSNQPQHF.

With respect to this clone: Its ends do not fully match the called genes, so a read error is possible. This rearrangement joins TRBV7-7 to TRBJ2-3; 7 bases fit TRBD2. Germline V gene lookup returns CDR1 SSHAT and CDR2 FNYEAQ (reference sequence). This CDR3 contains 14 residues. The CDR3 nucleotides read TGTGCTAGCAGCTTAGGGACTACCACAGATACGCAGTATTTT. Amino acid sequence: CASSLGTTTDTQYF.

As for this clone: The germline gene is not matched at one end of the junction; a read error may be the cause. The rearrangement links TRBV19 to TRBJ2-1; TRBD2 agrees at 8 bases. The CDR3 loop spans 15 amino acids. The germline CDR1 and CDR2 sequences are LNHDA and SQIVND (reference sequence). CDR3 protein: CASSILGRAYNEQFF. DNA of the CDR3: TGTGCCAGTAGTATACTCGGGAGGGCCTATAATGAGCAGTTCTTC.

This clone is medium-sized within its sample. The chain links TRBV6-4 to TRBJ2-6; D is ambiguous. The V end lost 0 bases, the J end lost 0 bases, and 3 bases lay between the germline ends. CDR1 MRHNA and CDR2 SNTAGT come from the germline V gene. This CDR3 has 15 residues. CDR3: CASSDSSSGANVLTF. The CDR3, as DNA: TGTGCCAGCAGTGACTCGAGCTCTGGGGCCAACGTCCTGACTTTC.